These 14 T cell receptor beta chains share one sample of origin, sequenced in a study of CXCR3-negative and CXCR3-positive naive CD8 T cells. Their recognized antigens are unknown. With UMI labels, 5' RACE was used to prepare the TRB cDNA libraries. TCRdb derives one entry per CDR3 protein from the 5' RACE reads, leaving out DNA. This sample's table has around 150,000 distinct CDR3 sequences. General study points: CXCR3-negative naive cells had less hydrophobic TRB CDR3s than did CXCR3-positive naive cells.

The sample was naive CXCR3+ CD8+ T cells from blood. Subset indicated: CD45RO-CCR7+CD27+CD95- naive CD8+ T cells expressing CXCR3 (TNR3+). The source is a human donor in good health. Some clones in this sample may be carry-over from other donors' samples.

The chain links TRBV19 to TRBJ2-7; as DNA is missing, the TRBD1 call by TCRdb cannot be tested. The CDR3 is 15 amino acids. Germline V CDR1 and CDR2: LNHDA, SQIVND (reference sequence). The CDR3 region is CASSFSTGGSYEQYF.

The chain couples TRBV20-1 to TRBJ2-1; TCRdb names TRBD2, which stays unverified in the absence of DNA. The CDR3 loop spans 14 amino acids. In germline, CDR1 is DFQATT, CDR2 SNEGSKA (reference sequence). CDR3 amino acids: CSADPGGGYNEQFF.

The rearrangement uses TRBV12-3 or TRBV12-4 and TRBJ2-3; TCRdb proposes TRBD1, but this gene call is untestable without DNA. CDR3 length equals 15 residues. Here the CDR3 reads CASSFRQGAADTQYF.

V gene TRBV4-1 combines with J gene TRBJ2-1; the D gene TCRdb calls, TRBD2, cannot be checked with no DNA. There are 15 residues in the CDR3. The germline gives CDR1 MGHRA, CDR2 YSYEKL. The CDR3 loop reads CAAAVKASGVNEQFF.

The genes are TRBV28 and TRBJ2-7; absent DNA, TCRdb's TRBD1 call cannot be checked. Germline values: CDR1 MDHEN, CDR2 SYDVKM. The CDR3 extends over 12 amino acids. CDR3 amino acids: CASSLPRGTGYF.

V and J are TRBV2 and TRBJ2-7; TCRdb calls TRBD1, which cannot be checked without DNA. From germline, CDR1 is SNHLY and CDR2 FYNNEI. This CDR3 is 15 amino acids long. The CDR3 reads CASRPGQRSDYEQYF.

The chain recombines TRBV7-9 with TRBJ1-2; TCRdb's D call of TRBD1 is untestable without DNA. Looked up from germline, CDR1 is SEHNR and CDR2 is FQNEAQ (reference sequence). The CDR3 covers 16 residues. The CDR3 sequence is CASSHVRDRGGYGYTF.

The J gene is TRBJ1-2, the V gene TRBV29-1. CDR1 and CDR2 from the germline V gene are SQVTM and ANQGSEA. The CDR3 covers 14 residues. This chain's CDR3 is CSVLWGTLSWGYTF.

The chain links TRBV7-6 to TRBJ2-1; without DNA, the TCRdb call of TRBD2 cannot be checked. Germline values: CDR1 SGHVS, CDR2 FNYEAQ. The CDR3 has 13 amino acids. This CDR3 reads CASSFFLWEEQFF.

The V call is TRBV6-5, the J call TRBJ2-1; the D gene TCRdb calls, TRBD1, cannot be checked with no DNA. The CDR3 spans 19 residues. Germline loops: CDR1 MNHEY, CDR2 SVGAGI. The CDR3 reads CASSYFSPGTGGSYNEQFF.

The CDR3 is CSARDLEGWQMGTQYF. This rearrangement joins TRBV20-1 to TRBJ2-5; TCRdb gives TRBD2 as the D gene, but with no DNA this cannot be confirmed. Germline loops: CDR1 DFQATT, CDR2 SNEGSKA (reference sequence). There are 16 residues in the CDR3.

The genes are TRBV14 and TRBJ2-1; TCRdb designates TRBD1, a call that cannot be tested without DNA. Germline CDR1 is SGHDN and CDR2 is FVKESK. This CDR3 region has 13 residues. CDR3 region: CASSQGRYNEQFF.

The gene calls are TRBV3-1 and TRBJ2-5; TCRdb indicates TRBD1, and absent DNA this call remains unverified. The CDR3 length is 16 residues. Germline CDR1 reads LGHDT; CDR2 reads YNNKEL (reference sequence). This CDR3 reads CASTPGQRHSRETQYF.

This CDR3 is CASTERTGEFGSTEAFF. The genes are TRBV28 and TRBJ1-1; TCRdb calls TRBD1, which cannot be checked without DNA. CDR3 length: 17 amino acids. CDR1 MDHEN and CDR2 SYDVKM come from the germline V gene.